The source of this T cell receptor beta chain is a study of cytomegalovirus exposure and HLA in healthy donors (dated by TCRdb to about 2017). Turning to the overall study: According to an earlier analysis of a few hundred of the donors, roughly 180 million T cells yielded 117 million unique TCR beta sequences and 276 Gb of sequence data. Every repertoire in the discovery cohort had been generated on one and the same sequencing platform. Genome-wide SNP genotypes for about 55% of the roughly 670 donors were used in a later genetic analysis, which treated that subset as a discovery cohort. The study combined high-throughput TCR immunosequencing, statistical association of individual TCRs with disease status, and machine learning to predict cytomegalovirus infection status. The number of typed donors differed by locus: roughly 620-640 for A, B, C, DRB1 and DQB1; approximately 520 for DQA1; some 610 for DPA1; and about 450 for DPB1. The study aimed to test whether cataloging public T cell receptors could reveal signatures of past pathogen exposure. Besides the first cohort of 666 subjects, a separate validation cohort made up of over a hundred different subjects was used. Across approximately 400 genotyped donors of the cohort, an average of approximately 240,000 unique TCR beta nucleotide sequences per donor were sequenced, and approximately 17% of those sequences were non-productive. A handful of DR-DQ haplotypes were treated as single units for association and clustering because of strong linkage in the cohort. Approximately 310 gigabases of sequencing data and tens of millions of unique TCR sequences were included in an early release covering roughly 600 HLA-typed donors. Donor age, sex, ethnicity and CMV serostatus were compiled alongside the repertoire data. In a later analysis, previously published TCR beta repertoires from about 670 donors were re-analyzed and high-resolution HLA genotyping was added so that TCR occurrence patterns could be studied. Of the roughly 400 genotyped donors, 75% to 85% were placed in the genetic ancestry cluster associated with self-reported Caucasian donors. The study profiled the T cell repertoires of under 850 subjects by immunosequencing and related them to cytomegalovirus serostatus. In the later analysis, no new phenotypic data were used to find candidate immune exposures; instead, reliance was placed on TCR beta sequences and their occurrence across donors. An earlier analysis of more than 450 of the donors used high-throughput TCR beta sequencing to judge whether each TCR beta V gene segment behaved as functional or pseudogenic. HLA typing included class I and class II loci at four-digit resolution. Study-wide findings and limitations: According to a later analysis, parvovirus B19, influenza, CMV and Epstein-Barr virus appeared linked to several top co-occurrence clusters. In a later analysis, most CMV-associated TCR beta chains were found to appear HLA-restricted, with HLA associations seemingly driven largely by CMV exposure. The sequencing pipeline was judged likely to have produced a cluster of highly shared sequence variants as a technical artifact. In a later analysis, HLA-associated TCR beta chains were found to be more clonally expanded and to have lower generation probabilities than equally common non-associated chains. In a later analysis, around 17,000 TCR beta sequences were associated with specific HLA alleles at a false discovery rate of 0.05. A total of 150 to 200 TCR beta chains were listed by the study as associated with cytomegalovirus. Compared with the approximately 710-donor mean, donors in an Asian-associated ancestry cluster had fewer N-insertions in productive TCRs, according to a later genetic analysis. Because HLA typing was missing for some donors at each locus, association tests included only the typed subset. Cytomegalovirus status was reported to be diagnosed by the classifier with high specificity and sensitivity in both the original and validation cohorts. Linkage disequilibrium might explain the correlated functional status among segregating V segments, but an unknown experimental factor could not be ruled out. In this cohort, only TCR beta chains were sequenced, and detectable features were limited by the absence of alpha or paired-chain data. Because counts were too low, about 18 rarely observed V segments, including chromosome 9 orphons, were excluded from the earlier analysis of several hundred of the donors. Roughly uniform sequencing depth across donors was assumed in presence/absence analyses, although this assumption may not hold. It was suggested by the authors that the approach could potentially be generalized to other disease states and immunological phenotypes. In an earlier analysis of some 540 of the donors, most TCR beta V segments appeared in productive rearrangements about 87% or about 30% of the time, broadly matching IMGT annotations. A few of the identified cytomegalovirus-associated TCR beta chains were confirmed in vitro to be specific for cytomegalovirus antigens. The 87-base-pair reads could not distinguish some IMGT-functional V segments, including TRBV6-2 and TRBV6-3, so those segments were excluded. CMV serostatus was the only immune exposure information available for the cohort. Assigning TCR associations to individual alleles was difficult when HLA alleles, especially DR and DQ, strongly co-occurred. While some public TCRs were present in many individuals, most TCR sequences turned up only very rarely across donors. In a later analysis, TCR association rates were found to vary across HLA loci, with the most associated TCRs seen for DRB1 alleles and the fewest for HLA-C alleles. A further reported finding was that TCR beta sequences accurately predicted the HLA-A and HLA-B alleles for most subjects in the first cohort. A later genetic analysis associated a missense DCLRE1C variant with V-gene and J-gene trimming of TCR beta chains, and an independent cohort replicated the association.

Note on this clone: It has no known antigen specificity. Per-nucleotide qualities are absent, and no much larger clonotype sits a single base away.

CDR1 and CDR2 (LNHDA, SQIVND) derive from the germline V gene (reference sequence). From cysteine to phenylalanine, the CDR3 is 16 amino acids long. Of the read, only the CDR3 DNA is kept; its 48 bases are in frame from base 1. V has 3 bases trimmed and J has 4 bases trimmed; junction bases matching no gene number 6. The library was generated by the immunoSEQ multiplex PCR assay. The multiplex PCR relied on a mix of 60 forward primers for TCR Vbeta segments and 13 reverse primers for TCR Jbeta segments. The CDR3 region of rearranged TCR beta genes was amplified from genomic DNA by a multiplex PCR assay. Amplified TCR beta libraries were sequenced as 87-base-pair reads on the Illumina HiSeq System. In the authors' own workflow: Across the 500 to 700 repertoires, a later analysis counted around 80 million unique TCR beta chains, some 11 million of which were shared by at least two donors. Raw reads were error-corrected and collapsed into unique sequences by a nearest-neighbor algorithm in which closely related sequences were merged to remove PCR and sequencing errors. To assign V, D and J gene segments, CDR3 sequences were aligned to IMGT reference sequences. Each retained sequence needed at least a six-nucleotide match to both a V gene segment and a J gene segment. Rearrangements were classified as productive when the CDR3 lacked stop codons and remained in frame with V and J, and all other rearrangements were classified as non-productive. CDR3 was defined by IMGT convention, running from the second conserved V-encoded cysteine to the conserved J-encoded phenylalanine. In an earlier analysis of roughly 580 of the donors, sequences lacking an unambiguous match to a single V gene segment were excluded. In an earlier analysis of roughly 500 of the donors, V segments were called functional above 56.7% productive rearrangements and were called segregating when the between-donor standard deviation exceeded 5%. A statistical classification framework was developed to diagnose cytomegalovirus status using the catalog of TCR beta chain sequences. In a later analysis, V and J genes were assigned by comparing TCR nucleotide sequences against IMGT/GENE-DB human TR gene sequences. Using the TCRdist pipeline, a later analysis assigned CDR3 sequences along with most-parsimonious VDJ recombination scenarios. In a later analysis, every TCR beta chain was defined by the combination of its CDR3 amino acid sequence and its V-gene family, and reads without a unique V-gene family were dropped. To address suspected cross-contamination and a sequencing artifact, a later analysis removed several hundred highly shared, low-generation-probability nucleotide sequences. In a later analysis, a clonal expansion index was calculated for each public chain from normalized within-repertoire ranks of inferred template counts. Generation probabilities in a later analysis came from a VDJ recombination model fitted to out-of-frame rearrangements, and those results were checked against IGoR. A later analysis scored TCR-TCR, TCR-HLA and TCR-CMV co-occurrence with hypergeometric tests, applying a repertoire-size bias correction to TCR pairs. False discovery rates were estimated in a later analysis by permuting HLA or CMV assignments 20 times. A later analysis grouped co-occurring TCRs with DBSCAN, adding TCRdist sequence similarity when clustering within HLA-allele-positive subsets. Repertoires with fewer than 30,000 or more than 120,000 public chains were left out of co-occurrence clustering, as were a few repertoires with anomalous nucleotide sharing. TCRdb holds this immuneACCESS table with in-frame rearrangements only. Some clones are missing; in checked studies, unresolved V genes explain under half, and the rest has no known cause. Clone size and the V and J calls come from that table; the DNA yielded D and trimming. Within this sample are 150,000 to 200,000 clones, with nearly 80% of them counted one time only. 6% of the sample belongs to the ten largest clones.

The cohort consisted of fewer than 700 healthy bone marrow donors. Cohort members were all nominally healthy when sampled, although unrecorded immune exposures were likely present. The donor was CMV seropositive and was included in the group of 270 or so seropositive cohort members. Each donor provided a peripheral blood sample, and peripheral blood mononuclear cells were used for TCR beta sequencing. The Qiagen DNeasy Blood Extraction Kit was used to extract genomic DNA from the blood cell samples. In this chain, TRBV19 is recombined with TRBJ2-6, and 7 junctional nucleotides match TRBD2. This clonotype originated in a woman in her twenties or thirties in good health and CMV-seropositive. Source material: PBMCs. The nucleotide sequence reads TGTGCCAGTAGTATTGGGGGGGGATCCGGGGCCAACGTCCTGACTTTC. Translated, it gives CASSIGGGSGANVLTF.